This TCR beta chain originates from a study of sequential checkpoint blockade in melanoma. Study context: Patients were randomized 1:1 to nivolumab-then-ipilimumab or ipilimumab-then-nivolumab first-line.

Treatment given: randomized to nivolumab then ipilimumab (arm A) or the reverse (arm B). None of the patients previously received DNA-damaging chemotherapy. From thawed PBMCs, live CD3+CD8+ cells negative for CD19 and CD56 were sorted. Clones were sequenced by immunoSEQ multiplex PCR, and TCRdb holds only the in-frame ones, with some missing. The sample comprises 20,000 or so clones, roughly 72% of which are singletons, and under 25% rests with the top ten. There are 16 residues in the CDR3. CDR1 SEHNR and CDR2 FQNEAQ come from the germline V gene (reference sequence). Unmatched junction bases numbered 5, after V lost 5 bases and J lost 0 bases.

Sequences were derived from CD8+ T cells sorted from blood (inferred from file names), sampled from a patient given nivolumab and ipilimumab in sequence. This receptor was taken from a human donor with melanoma. The chain employs TRBV7-9 and TRBJ1-1, with 11 bases that match TRBD1. CDR3 nucleotides: TGTGCCAGCAGCAGAGGGACAGGGGGTTTGAACACTGAAGCTTTCTTT. The encoded protein is CASSRGTGGLNTEAFF.